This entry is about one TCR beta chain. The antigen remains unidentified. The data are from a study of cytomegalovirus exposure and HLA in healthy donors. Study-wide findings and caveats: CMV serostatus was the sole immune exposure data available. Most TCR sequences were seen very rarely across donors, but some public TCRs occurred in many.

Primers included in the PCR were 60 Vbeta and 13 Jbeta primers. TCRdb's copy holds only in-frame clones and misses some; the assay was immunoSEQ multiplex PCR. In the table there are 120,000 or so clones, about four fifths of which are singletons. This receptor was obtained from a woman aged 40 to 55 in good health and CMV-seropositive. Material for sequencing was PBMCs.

This CDR3 reads CASSSSGTSSTDTQYF. The CDR3, as DNA: TGCGCCAGCAGCTCCTCCGGGACTAGCTCCACAGATACGCAGTATTTT. V gene TRBV5-1 combines with J gene TRBJ2-3, with TRBD2 matching over 9 bases. There are 16 residues in the CDR3. The V segment lost 3 bases and the J segment 2 bases; nucleotides outside the gene matches: 7. Looked up from germline, CDR1 is SGHRS and CDR2 is YFSETQ. Looking up the rest from reference TRBV5-1 and TRBJ2-3 gives the full variable domain: KAGVTQTPRYLIKTRGQQVTLSCSPISGHRSVSWYQQTPGQGLQFLFEYFSETQRNKGNFPGRFSGRQFSNSRSEMNVSTLELGDSALYLCASSSSGTSSTDTQYFGPGTRLTVL.